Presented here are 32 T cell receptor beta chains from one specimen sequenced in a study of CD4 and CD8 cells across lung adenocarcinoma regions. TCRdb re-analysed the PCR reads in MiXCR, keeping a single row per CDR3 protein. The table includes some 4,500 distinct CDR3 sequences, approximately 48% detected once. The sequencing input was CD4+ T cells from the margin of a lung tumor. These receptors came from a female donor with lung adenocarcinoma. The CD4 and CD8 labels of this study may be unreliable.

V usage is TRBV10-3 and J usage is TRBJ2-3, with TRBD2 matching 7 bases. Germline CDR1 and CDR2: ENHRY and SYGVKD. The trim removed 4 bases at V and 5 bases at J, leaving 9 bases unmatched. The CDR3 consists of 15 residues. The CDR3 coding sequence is TGTGCCATCAGTGCGGCGGGCCGGGAGGAAGATACGCAGTATTTT. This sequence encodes CAISAAGREEDTQYF.

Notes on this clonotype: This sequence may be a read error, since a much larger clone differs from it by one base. For the CDR3, the DNA is TGTGCCAGCAGTTTATTTGGCGCAGATGAGCAGTACTTC. It translates to CASSLFGADEQYF. The chain has TRBV27 and TRBJ2-5; D is unclear. V was clipped by 1 base and J by 11 bases, with 14 bases between them. The CDR3 loop spans 13 amino acids. From germline, CDR1 is MNHEY and CDR2 SMNVEV (reference sequence).

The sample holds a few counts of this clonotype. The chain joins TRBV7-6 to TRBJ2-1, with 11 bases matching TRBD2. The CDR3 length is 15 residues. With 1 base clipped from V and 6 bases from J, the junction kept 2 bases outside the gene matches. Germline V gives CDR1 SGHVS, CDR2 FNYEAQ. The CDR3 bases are TGTGCCAGCAGCTTAGTTAGCGGGAGGGCCAATGAGCAGTTCTTC. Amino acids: CASSLVSGRANEQFF.

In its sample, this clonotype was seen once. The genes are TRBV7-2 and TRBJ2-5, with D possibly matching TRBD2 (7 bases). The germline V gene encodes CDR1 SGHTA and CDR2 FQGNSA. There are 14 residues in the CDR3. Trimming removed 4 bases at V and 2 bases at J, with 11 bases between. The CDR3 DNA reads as TGTGCCAGCAGCTGGAGGGGGGGACAAGAGACCCAGTACTTC. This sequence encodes CASSWRGGQETQYF. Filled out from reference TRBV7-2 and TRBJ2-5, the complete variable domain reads GAGVSQSPSNKVTEKGKDVELRCDPISGHTALYWYRQSLGQGLEFLIYFQGNSAPDKSGLPSDRFSAERTGGSVSTLTIQRTQQEDSAVYLCASSWRGGQETQYFGPGTRLLVL.

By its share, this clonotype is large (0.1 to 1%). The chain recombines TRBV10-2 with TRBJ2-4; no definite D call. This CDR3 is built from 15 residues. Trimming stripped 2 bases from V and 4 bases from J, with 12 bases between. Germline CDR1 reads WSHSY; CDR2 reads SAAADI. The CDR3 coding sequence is TGCGCCAGCAGTGAGGGTTGGATGGGGAAAAACATTCAGTACTTC. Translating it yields CASSEGWMGKNIQYF.

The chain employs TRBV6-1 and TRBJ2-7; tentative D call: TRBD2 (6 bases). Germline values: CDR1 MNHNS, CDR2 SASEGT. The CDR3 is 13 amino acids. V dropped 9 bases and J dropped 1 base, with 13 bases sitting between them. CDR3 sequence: CASIRAGSYEQYF. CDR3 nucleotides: TGTGCCAGTATCAGGGCGGGGTCCTACGAGCAGTACTTC.

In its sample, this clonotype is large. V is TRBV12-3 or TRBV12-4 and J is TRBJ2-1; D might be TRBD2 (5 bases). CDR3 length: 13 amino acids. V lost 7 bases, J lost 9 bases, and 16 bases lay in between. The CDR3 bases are TGTGCCAGCACGGGGTCGCGGAGGACTGAGCAGTTCTTC. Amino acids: CASTGSRRTEQFF.

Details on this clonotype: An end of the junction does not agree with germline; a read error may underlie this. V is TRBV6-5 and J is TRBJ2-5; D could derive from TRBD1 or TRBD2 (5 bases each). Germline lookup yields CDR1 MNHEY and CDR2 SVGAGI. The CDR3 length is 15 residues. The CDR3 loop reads CAGGYGVRDKETQYF. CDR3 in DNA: TGTGCCGGGGGTTACGGGGTCCGTGACAAAGAGACCCAGTACTTT.

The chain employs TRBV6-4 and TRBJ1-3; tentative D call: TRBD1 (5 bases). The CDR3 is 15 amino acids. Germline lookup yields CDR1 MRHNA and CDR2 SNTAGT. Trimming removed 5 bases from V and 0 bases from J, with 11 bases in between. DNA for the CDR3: TGTGCCAGCAGTACCGGGACCCGCTCTGGAAACACCATATATTTT. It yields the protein CASSTGTRSGNTIYF.

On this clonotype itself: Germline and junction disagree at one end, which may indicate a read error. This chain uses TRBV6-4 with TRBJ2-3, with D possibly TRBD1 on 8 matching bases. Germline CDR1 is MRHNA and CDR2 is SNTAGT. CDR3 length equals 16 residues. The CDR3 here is CASRDSGGGSTETQYF. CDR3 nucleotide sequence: TGTGCCAGCAGGGACTCAGGGGGCGGGAGCACAGAGACCCAGTATTTT.

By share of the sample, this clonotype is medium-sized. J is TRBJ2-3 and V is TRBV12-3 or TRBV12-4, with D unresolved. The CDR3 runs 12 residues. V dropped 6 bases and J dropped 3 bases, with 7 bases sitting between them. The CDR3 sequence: CASSLRTDTQYF. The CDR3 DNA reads TGTGCCAGCAGCCTGAGGACAGATACGCAGTATTTT.

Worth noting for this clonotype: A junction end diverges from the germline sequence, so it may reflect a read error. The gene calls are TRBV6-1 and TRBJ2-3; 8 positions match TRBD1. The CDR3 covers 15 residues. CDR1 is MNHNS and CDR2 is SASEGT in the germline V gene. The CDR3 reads CASRRAGGLANEQFF. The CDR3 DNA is TGTGCCAGCAGACGGGCAGGGGGCCTTGCAAATGAGCAGTTCTTT.

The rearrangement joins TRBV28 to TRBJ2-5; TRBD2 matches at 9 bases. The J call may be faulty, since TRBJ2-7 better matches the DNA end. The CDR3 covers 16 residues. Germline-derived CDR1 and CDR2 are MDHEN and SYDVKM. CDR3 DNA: TGTGCCAGCAGTTCCCCCCAGCGGGAGGTAACCTACGAGCAGTACTTC. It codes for CASSSPQREVTYEQYF.

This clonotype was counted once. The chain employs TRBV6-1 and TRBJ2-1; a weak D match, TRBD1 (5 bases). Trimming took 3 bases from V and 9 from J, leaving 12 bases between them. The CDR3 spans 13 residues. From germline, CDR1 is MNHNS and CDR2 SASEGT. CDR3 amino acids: CASSDTQGTEQFF. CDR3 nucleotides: TGTGCCAGCAGTGACACTCAGGGAACTGAGCAGTTCTTC.

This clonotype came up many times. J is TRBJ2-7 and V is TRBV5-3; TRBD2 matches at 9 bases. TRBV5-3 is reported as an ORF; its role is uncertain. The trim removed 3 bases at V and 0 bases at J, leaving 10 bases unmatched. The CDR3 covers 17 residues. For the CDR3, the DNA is TGTGCCAGAAGCTACCCCTCTAGCGGGATCAGCTCCTACGAGCAGTACTTC. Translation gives CARSYPSSGISSYEQYF.

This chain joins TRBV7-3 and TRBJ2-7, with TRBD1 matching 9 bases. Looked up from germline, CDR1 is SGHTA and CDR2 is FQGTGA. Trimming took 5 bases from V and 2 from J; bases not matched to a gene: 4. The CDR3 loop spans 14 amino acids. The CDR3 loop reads CASSVGQGTYEQYF. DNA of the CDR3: TGTGCCAGCAGCGTGGGACAGGGAACCTACGAGCAGTACTTC.

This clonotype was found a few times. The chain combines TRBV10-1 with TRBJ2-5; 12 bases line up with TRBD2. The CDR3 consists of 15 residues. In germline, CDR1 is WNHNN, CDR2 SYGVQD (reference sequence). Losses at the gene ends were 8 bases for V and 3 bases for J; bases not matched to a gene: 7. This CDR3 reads CASRTTSGSEETQYF. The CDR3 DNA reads TGCGCCAGCCGCACGACTAGCGGGAGTGAAGAGACCCAGTACTTC.

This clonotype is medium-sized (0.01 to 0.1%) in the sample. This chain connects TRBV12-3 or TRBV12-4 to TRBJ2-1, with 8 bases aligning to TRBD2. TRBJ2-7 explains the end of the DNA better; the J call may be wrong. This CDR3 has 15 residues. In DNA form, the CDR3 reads TGTGCCAGCAGTTTAATAGCGGGACTAGACAATGAGCAGTACTTC. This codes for CASSLIAGLDNEQYF.

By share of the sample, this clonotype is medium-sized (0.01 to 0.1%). In nucleotides, the CDR3 is TGTGCCAGCAGTGAAAGTCGGCCATACGAGCAGTACTTC. It codes for CASSESRPYEQYF. V usage is TRBV6-1 and J usage is TRBJ2-7, with D unresolved. This CDR3 has 13 residues. V shed 2 bases and J shed 4 bases, with 9 bases lying between them. Germline CDR1 is MNHNS and CDR2 is SASEGT.

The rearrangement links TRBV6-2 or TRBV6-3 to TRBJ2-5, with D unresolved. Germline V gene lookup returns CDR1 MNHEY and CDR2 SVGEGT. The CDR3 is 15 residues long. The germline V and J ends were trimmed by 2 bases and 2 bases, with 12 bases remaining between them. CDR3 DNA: TGTGCCAGCAGTTACGAAGTGACGGCGCAAGAGACCCAGTACTTC. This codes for CASSYEVTAQETQYF.

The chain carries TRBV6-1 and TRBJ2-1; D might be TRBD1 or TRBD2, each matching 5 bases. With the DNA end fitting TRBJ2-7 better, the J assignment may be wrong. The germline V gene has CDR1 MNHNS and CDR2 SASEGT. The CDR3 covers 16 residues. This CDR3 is CASSPGMGTGTYEQYF. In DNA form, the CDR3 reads TGTGCCAGCAGCCCAGGGATGGGGACGGGAACCTACGAGCAGTACTTC.

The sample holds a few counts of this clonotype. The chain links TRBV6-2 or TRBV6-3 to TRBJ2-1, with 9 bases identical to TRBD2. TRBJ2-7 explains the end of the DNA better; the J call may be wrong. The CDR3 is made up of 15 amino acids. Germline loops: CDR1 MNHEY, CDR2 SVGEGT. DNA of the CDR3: TGTGCCAGCAGTTACGATGCGGGAGGGTCCTACGAGCAGTACTTC. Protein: CASSYDAGGSYEQYF.

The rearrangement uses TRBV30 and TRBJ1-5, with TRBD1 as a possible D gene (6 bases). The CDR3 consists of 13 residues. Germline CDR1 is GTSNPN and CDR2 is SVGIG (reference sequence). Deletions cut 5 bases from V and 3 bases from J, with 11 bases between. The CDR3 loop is CAWAGDTNQPQHF. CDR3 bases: TGTGCCTGGGCCGGGGACACCAATCAGCCCCAGCATTTT.

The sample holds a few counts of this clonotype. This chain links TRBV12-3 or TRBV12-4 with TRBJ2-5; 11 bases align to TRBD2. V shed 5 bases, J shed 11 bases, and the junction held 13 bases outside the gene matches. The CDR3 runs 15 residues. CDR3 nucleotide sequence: TGTGCCAGCAGTCTAACCGGGACTAGCGGTGGGATTCAGTACTTC. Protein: CASSLTGTSGGIQYF.

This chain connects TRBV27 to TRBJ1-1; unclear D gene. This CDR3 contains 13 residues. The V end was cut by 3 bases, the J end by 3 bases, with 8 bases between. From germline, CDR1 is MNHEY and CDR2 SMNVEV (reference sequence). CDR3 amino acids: CASSFQEDTEAFF. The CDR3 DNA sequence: TGTGCCAGCAGTTTCCAGGAGGACACTGAAGCTTTCTTT.

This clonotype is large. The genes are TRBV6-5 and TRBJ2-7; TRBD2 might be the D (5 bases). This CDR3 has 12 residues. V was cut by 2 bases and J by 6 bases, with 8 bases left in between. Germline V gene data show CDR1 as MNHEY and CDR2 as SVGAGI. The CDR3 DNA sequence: TGTGCCAGCAGTTACCCCGGAGGCGAGCAGTACTTC. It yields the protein CASSYPGGEQYF.

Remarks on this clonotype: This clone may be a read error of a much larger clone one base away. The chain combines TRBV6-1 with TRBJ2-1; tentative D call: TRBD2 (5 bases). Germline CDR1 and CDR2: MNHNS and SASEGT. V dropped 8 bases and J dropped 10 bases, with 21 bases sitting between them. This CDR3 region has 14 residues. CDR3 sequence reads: CASGGAVGSYEQFF. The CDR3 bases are TGTGCCAGCGGAGGAGCTGTTGGCTCCTACGAGCAGTTCTTC.

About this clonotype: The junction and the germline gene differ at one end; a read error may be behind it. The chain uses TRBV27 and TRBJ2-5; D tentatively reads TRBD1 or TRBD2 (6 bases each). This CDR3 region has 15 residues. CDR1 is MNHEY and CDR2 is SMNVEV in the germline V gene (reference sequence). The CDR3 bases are TGTGCCGGGGGGCCTGGGGGCCGCGACAAAGATACCCAGTATTTC. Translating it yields CAGGPGGRDKDTQYF.

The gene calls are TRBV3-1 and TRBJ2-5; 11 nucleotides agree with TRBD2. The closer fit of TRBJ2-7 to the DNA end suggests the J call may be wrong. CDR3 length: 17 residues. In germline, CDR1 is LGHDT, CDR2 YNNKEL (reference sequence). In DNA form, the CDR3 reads TGTGCCAGCAGCCAAGATGGTAGCGGGAGGGCCTTCTACGAGCAGTACTTC. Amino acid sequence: CASSQDGSGRAFYEQYF.

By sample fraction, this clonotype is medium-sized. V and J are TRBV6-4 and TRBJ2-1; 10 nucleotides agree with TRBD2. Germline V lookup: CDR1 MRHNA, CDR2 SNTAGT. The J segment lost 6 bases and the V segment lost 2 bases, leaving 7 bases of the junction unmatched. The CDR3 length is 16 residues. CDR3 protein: CASSDVASGSSNEQFF. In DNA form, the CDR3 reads TGTGCCAGCAGTGACGTGGCTAGCGGGAGTAGCAATGAGCAGTTCTTC.

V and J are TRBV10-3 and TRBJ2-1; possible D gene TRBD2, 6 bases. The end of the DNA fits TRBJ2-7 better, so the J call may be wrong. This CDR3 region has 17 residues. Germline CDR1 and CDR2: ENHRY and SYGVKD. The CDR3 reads CAISEPERGTSTYEQYF. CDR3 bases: TGTGCCATCAGTGAGCCAGAACGGGGGACGTCGACCTACGAGCAGTACTTC.

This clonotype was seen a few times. In DNA, the CDR3 is TGTGCCAGCAGTGATCAGGAGGCAGGGGGCAACTACGAGCAGTACTTC. Translation gives CASSDQEAGGNYEQYF. The chain links TRBV25-1 to TRBJ2-5, with 8 nucleotides matching TRBD1. The assigned J gene may be wrong: the sequence end matches TRBJ2-7 better. CDR3 length equals 16 residues. The germline CDR1 and CDR2 sequences are MGHDK and SYGVNS.